What follows are 9 T cell receptor beta chains derived from one specimen sequenced in a study of early T cells in non-severe SARS-CoV-2 infection. TCRdb passed the 5' RACE reads through MiXCR, listing each CDR3 protein once. The data hold under 85,000 distinct CDR3 sequences, with around 14% observed a single time. The sample taken for sequencing was whole blood. The receptor source for this set is an adult who was a healthcare worker with PCR-confirmed SARS-CoV-2 infection or an uninfected control (not recorded which).

This clonotype was counted a few times. V and J are TRBV11-2 and TRBJ2-3, with TRBD1 identical over 10 bases. The CDR3 is 18 residues long. V dropped 6 bases and J dropped 7; count of bases not matched to a gene: 19. Germline lookup yields CDR1 SGHAT and CDR2 FQNNGV. The CDR3 here is CASSSVRGTGDRTHTQYF. The CDR3 DNA follows: TGTGCCAGCAGTTCCGTCCGGGGGACAGGGGACAGGACGCATACGCAGTATTTT.

The chain recombines TRBV10-2 with TRBJ2-7; TRBD2 is a possible D gene (5 bases). This CDR3 spans 15 amino acids. V lost 3 bases to trimming and J lost 0 bases, with 12 bases between them. Germline V gene lookup returns CDR1 WSHSY and CDR2 SAAADI. CDR3 residues: CASSEIGLTSYEQYF. CDR3 nucleotide sequence: TGCGCCAGCAGTGAAATAGGACTGACCTCCTACGAGCAGTACTTC.

This clonotype was detected a few times. The chain combines TRBV9 with TRBJ1-6, with unresolved D. V lost 0 bases, J lost 4 bases, and 2 bases lay in between. Germline assignment: CDR1 SGDLS and CDR2 YYNGEE. The CDR3 loop spans 13 amino acids. CDR3 nucleotides: TGTGCCAGCAGCGTAGGGTATAATTCACCCCTCCACTTT. It encodes CASSVGYNSPLHF.

This clonotype was detected ten times or more. The chain links TRBV19 to TRBJ2-1; 7 nucleotides agree with TRBD1. With V trimmed by 5 bases and J by 7 bases, 11 bases remained unmatched. The CDR3 length is 15 residues. Germline values: CDR1 LNHDA, CDR2 SQIVND (reference sequence). The CDR3 nucleotides read TGTGCCAGTAGTTATGACAGGGTCGAGAGTAATGAGCAGTTCTTC. Translated: CASSYDRVESNEQFF.

The gene calls are TRBV6-1 and TRBJ2-1; unclear D gene. Germline V gene data show CDR1 as MNHNS and CDR2 as SASEGT. V lost 6 bases and J lost 4, with 7 bases in between. The CDR3 contains 12 residues. CDR3 loop: CASSSVYNEQFF. CDR3 DNA sequence: TGTGCCAGCAGCAGCGTTTACAATGAGCAGTTCTTC.

This clonotype was counted a few times. The chain links TRBV20-1 to TRBJ1-2; tentatively, D is TRBD1 (5 bases). The V gene lost 1 base and the J gene lost 5 bases, with 11 bases spanning the gap. Germline-derived CDR1 and CDR2 are DFQATT and SNEGSKA (reference sequence). The CDR3 is 13 residues long. The CDR3 reads CSARGQPNYGYTF. In DNA, the CDR3 is TGCAGTGCTAGAGGACAGCCAAATTATGGCTACACCTTC.

Ten or more counts support this clonotype. The chain combines TRBV10-1 with TRBJ1-1; a weak D match, TRBD1 (6 bases). In germline, CDR1 is WNHNN, CDR2 SYGVQD (reference sequence). V was shortened by 3 bases and J by 4 bases, with 15 bases between the two germline ends. This CDR3 has 15 amino acids. Here the CDR3 DNA reads TGCGCCAGCAGTGAAAGAATGGGGGGGCTCACTGAAGCTTTCTTT. Its protein is CASSERMGGLTEAFF.

There are many counts of this clonotype. The chain is built from TRBV11-2 and TRBJ2-2; D unresolved. This CDR3 comprises 12 residues. The germline gives CDR1 SGHAT, CDR2 FQNNGV. V shed 0 bases and J shed 7 bases, with 3 bases lying between them. The CDR3 DNA is TGTGCCAGCAGCTTAGATAGCGGGGAGCTGTTTTTT. Translated: CASSLDSGELFF.

Only a few counts were recorded for this clonotype. The J gene is TRBJ2-5, the V gene TRBV12-3 or TRBV12-4; TRBD2 might be the D (5 bases). The CDR3 is 18 residues long. The V end lost 2 bases, the J end lost 5 bases, and 24 bases lay between the germline ends. The CDR3 region has the DNA TGTGCCAGCAGTTTAATGGGGTCGACTCCTCCGCAGCGGGAGACCCAGTACTTC. Amino acid sequence: CASSLMGSTPPQRETQYF.